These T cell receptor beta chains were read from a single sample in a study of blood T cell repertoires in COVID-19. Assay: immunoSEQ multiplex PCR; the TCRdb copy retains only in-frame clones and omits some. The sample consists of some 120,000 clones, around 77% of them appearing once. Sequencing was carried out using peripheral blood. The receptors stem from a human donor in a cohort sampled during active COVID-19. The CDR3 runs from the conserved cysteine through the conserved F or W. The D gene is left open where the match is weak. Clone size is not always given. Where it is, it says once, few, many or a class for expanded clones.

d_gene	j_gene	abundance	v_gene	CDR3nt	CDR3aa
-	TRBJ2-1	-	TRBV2	TGTGCCAGCAGTGTCGACAGGAATGAGCAGTTCTTC	CASSVDRNEQFF
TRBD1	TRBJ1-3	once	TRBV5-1	TGCGCCAGCAGCAACCGGGACAGGGGCGGAAACACCATATATTTT	CASSNRDRGGNTIYF
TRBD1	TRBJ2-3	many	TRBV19	TGTGCCAGTAGTTTAAGGACTGGGGGACAGTTCGCGGATACGCAGTATTTT	CASSLRTGGQFADTQYF
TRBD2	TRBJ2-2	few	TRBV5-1	TGCGCCAGCAGGCGGGGGGACAACACCGGGGAGCTGTTTTTT	CASRRGDNTGELFF
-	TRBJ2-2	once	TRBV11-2	TGTGCCAGCAGCTTAGACGGCACCGGGGAGCTGTTTTTT	CASSLDGTGELFF
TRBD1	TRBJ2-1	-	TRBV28	TGTGCCAGCCTCCGGGACAGCTCCTACAATGAGCAGTTCTTC	CASLRDSSYNEQFF
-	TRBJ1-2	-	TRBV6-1	TGTGCCAGCAGTGAATATTTAGGGGCACGTAGGGGCCGGGGGTCTAACTATGGCTACACCTTC	CASSEYLGARRGRGSNYGYTF
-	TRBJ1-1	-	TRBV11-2	TGTGCCAGCAGCTTGTACCAGGCGAACACTGAAGCTTTCTTT	CASSLYQANTEAFF
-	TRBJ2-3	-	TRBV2	TGTGCCAGCAGTGTGTCGGGGATGGGCACAGATACGCAGTATTTT	CASSVSGMGTDTQYF
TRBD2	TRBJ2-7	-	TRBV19	TGTGCCAGTAAGAAACTAGCGGGGGGGGTTTACGAGCAGTACTTC	CASKKLAGGVYEQYF
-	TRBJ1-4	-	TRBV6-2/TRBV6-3	TGTGCCAGCAGTCGCGAGCGAACGGAAAAACTGTTTTTT	CASSRERTEKLFF
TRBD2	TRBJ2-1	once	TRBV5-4	TGTGCCAGCAGCTTGGAGGCTAGCGGGGGGGCTAGCAATGAGCAGTTCTTC	CASSLEASGGASNEQFF
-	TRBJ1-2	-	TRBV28	TGTGCCAGCAGTTTCCGCCCACGAGATGGCTACACCTTC	CASSFRPRDGYTF
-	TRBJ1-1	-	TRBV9	TGTGCCAGCAGCGTAGGGGGGGTCAACACTGAAGCTTTCTTT	CASSVGGVNTEAFF
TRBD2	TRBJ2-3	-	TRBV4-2	TGTGCCAGCAGCCAAGCCCGTGAGGCCAGCGGGGGCACAGATACGCAGTATTTT	CASSQAREASGGTDTQYF
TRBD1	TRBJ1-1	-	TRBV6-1	TGTGCCAGCAGTGAAGGGGACAGAATGAACACTGAAGCTTTCTTT	CASSEGDRMNTEAFF
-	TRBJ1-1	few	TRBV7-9	TGTGCCAGCAGCTTAGGGGGGGTTGCACCTGAAGCTTTCTTT	CASSLGGVAPEAFF
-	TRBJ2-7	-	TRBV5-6	TGTGCCAGCAGCTTGGCCCTTCTCTACGAGCAGTACTTC	CASSLALLYEQYF
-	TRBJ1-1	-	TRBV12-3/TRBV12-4	TGTGCCACCAGACGCGGGGGGGACACTGAAGCTTTCTTT	CATRRGGDTEAFF
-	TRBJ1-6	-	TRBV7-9	TGTGCCAGCAGCCCCCCAGGCAGCCCGTCCAACTCACCCCTCCACTTT	CASSPPGSPSNSPLHF
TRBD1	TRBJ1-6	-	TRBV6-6	TGTGCCAGCGGGACAGCTAATTCACCCCTCCACTTT	CASGTANSPLHF
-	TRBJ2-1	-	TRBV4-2	TGTGCCAGCAGCTTATACGGGGGTGACACCTACAATGAGCAGTTCTTC	CASSLYGGDTYNEQFF
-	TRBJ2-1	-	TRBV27	TGTGCCAGCAGTTTATTCGGCGGGGCCCGCAATGAGCAGTTCTTC	CASSLFGGARNEQFF
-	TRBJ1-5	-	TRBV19	TGTGCCAGTAGCACGGGGGGAAGGGATAATCAGCCCCAGCATTTT	CASSTGGRDNQPQHF
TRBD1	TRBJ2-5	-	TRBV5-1	TGCGCCAGCAGCCGACAGGGACGGGAAGAGACCCAGTACTTC	CASSRQGREETQYF
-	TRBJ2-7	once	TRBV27	TGTGCCAGCAGTTTGGGCAGAACTTCCTACGAGCAGTACTTC	CASSLGRTSYEQYF
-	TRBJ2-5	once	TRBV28	TGTGCCAGCAGTTTAGAGCAACAAGAGACCCAGTACTTC	CASSLEQQETQYF
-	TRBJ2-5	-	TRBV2	TGTGCCAGCAGTGCTGCGGGTATATACGGGGAGACCCAGTACTTC	CASSAAGIYGETQYF
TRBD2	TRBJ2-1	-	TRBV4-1	TGCGCCAGCAGCCAAGAATCATCGGGACTAGCAATCTCCTATGAGCAGTTCTTC	CASSQESSGLAISYEQFF
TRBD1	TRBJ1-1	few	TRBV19	TGTGCCAGTAGGTTGGGGACGAAGGGGGCGCAGACTGAAGCTTTCTTT	CASRLGTKGAQTEAFF
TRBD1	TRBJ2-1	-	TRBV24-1	TGTGCCACCAGTGGCGGCAGGGGGTTCTACAATGAGCAGTTCTTC	CATSGGRGFYNEQFF
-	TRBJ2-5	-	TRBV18	TGTGCCAGCTCCCCGGGGAGTTATGAGACCCAGTACTTC	CASSPGSYETQYF
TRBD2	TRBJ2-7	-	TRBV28	TGTGCCAGCAGTTTATCCGGGGGGGGAACCTACGAGCAGTACTTC	CASSLSGGGTYEQYF
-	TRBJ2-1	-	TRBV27	TGTGCCAGCTCCCCGGGGTATGAGCAGTTCTTC	CASSPGYEQFF
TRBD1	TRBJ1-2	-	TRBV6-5	TGTGCCAGCAGTAGGGGACAGGGGGTTAACTATGGCTACACCTTC	CASSRGQGVNYGYTF
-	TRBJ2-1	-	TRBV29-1	TGCAGCGTTGCTTCTCAGGTTTTGGAAAATGAGCAGTTCTTC	CSVASQVLENEQFF
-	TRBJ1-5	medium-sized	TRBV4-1	TGCGCCAGCAGTCCAGAGCGGGGTGCTAGCAATCAGCCCCAGCATTTT	CASSPERGASNQPQHF